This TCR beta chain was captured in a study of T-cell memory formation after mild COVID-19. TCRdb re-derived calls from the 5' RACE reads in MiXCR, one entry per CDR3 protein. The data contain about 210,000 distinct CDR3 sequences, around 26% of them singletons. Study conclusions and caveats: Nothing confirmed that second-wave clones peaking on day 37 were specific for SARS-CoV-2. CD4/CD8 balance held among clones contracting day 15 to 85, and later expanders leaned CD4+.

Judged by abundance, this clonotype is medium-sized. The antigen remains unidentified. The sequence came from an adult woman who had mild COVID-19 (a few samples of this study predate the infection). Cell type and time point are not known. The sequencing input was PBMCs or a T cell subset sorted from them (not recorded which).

The CDR3 here is CASSLLGLASNTGELFF. The CDR3 region has the DNA TGCGCCAGCAGCCTCCTCGGACTAGCGTCGAACACCGGGGAGCTGTTTTTT. The V gene is TRBV4-1, the J gene TRBJ2-2, with 9 bases matching TRBD2. The length of the CDR3 is 17 residues. Germline CDR1 MGHRA, CDR2 YSYEKL. J gave up 0 bases and V 4 bases, and 6 bases lay outside the gene matches.